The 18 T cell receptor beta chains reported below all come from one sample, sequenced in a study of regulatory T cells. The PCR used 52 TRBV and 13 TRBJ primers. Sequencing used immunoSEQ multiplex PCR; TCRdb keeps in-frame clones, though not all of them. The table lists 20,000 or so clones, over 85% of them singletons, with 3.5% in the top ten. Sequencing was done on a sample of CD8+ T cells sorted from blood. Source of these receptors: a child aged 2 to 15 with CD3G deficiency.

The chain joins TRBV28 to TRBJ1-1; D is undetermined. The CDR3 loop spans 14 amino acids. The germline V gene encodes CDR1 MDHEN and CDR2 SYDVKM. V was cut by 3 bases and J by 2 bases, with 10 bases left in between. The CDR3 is CASSLWRLNTEAFF. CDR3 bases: TGTGCCAGCAGTTTGTGGCGACTCAACACTGAAGCTTTCTTT.

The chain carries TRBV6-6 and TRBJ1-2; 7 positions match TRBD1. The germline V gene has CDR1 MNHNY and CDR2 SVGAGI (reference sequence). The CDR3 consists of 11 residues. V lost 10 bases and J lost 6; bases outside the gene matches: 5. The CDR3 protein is CAIRQGDGYTF. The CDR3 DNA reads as TGTGCCATCCGACAGGGCGATGGCTACACCTTC.

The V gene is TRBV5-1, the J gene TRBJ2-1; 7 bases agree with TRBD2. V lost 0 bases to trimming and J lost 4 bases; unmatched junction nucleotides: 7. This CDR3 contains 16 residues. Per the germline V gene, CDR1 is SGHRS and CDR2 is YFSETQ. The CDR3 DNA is TGCGCCAGCAGCTTGGGACTAGCCAGCCTTTACAATGAGCAGTTCTTC. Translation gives CASSLGLASLYNEQFF.

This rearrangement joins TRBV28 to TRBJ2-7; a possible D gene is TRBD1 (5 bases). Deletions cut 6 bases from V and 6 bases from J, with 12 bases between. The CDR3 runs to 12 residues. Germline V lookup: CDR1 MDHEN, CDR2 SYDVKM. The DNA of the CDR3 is TGTGCCAGCAGACAACCAAGGGGCGAGCAGTACTTC. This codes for CASRQPRGEQYF. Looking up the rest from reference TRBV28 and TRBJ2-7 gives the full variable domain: DVKVTQSSRYLVKRTGEKVFLECVQDMDHENMFWYRQDPGLGLRLIYFSYDVKMKEKGDIPEGYSVSREKKERFSLILESASTNQTSMYLCASRQPRGEQYFGPGTRLTVT.

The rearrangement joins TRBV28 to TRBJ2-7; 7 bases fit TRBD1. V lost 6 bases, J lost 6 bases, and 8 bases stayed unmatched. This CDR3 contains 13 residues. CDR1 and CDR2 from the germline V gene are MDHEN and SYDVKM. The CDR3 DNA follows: TGTGCCAGCAGCCCGACAGGGTTTGGCGAGCAGTACTTC. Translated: CASSPTGFGEQYF.

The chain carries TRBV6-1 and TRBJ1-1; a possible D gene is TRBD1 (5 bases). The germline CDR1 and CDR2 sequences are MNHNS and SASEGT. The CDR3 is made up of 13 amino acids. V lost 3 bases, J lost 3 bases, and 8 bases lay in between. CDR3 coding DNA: TGTGCCAGCAGTGAGCGACAGTACACTGAAGCTTTCTTT. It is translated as CASSERQYTEAFF.

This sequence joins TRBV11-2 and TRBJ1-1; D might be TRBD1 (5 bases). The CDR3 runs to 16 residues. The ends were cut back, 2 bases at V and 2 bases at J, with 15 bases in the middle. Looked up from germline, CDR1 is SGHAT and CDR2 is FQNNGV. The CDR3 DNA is TGTGCCAGCAGCTTATGGAGGGGAGGGAAAAACACTGAAGCTTTCTTT. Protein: CASSLWRGGKNTEAFF.

The CDR3 DNA is TGTGCCAGCAGTGGTTTGGTTTACCCTTCCTACGAGCAGTACTTC. Residues: CASSGLVYPSYEQYF. This rearrangement joins TRBV6-1 to TRBJ2-7, with D unresolved. Trimming took 4 bases from V and 1 from J, leaving 14 bases between them. This CDR3 spans 15 amino acids. Looked up from germline, CDR1 is MNHNS and CDR2 is SASEGT.

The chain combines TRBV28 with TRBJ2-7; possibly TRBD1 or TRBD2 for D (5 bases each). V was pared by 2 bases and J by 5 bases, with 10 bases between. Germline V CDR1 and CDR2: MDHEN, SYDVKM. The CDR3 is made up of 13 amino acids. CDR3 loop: CASSLQGADEQYF. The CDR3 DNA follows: TGTGCCAGCAGTTTACAGGGAGCCGACGAGCAGTACTTC.

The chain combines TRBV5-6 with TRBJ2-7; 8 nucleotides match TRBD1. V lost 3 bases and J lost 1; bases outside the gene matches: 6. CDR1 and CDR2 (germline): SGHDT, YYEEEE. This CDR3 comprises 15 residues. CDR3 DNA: TGTGCCAGCAGCTCTAGGGACAGGAAATCCTACGAGCAGTACTTC. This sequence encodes CASSSRDRKSYEQYF.

The DNA of the CDR3 is TGTGCCAGCAGTTTTCCGGGACAGGGGACTAGCGGGAGTTGGGATGAGCAGTTCTTC. Encoded protein: CASSFPGQGTSGSWDEQFF. This chain links TRBV28 with TRBJ2-1, with 14 nucleotides matching TRBD2. Germline values: CDR1 MDHEN, CDR2 SYDVKM. This CDR3 is 19 amino acids long. Trimming took 3 bases from V and 8 from J; bases not matched to a gene: 15. The full variable domain, rest sourced from reference TRBV28 and TRBJ2-1, is DVKVTQSSRYLVKRTGEKVFLECVQDMDHENMFWYRQDPGLGLRLIYFSYDVKMKEKGDIPEGYSVSREKKERFSLILESASTNQTSMYLCASSFPGQGTSGSWDEQFFGPGTRLTVL.

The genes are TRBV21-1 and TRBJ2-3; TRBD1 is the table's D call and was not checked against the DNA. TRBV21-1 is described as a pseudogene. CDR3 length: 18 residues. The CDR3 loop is CASSKARGPPSGTDTQYF. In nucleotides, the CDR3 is TGTGCCAGCAGCAAAGCTAGGGGGCCCCCGTCGGGCACAGATACGCAGTATTTT.

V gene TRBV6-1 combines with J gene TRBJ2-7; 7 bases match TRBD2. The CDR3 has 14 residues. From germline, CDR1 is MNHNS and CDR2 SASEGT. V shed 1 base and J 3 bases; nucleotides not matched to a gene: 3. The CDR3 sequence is CASSEGPGGYEQYF. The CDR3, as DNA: TGTGCCAGCAGTGAAGGGCCGGGAGGCTACGAGCAGTACTTC.

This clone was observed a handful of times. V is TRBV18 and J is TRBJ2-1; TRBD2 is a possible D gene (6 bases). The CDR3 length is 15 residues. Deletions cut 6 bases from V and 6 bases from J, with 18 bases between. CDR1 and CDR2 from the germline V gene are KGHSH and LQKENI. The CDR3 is CASSPAAGMGNEQFF. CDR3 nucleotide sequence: TGTGCCAGCTCGCCTGCGGCGGGAATGGGCAATGAGCAGTTCTTC.

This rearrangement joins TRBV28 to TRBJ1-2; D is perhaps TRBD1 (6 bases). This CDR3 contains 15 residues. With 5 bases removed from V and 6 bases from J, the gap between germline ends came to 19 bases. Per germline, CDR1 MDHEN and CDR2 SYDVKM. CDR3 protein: CASSQYRWGADGYTF. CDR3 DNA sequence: TGTGCCAGCAGTCAATATCGCTGGGGGGCCGATGGCTACACCTTC.

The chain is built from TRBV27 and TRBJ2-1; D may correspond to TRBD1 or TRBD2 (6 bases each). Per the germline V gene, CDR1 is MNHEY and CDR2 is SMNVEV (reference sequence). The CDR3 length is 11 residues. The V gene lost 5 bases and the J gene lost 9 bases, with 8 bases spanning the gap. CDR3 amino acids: CASSGGGEQFF. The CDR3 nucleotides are TGTGCCAGCAGTGGAGGGGGTGAGCAGTTCTTC.

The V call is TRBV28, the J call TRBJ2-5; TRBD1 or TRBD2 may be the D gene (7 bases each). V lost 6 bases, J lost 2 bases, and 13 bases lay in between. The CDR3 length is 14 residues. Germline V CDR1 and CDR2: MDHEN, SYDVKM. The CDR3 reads CASSDREGQETQYF. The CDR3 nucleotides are TGTGCCAGCAGCGACAGGGAGGGACAAGAGACCCAGTACTTC.

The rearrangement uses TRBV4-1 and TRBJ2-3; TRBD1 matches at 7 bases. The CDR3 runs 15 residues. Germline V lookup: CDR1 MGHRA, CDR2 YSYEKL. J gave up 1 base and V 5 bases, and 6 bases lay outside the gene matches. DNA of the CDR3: TGCGCCAGCAGCACACCCGGGACAGGCACAGATACGCAGTATTTT. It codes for CASSTPGTGTDTQYF.